This T cell receptor beta chain stems from a study of blood T cell repertoires in COVID-19. Across the whole study: The origin of the acute and convalescent COVID-19 samples was the United States, Italy and Spain. Sources were T cells, B-cell-depleted T cells, or PBMCs; the material itself was cDNA or gDNA.

The length of the CDR3 is 16 residues. CDR1 is KGHSH and CDR2 is LQKENI in the germline V gene. The V and J ends lost 5 bases and 0 bases respectively, with 11 bases between them. Methods used by the authors: Amplification of reference gene primers was used by the study to estimate nucleated cell counts. Profiling relied on immunoSEQ multiplex PCR, and the TCRdb table lists in-frame clones only, not all of them. V and J calls and clone size follow that table, whereas D and trimming were derived from the DNA. Counted here are about 37,000 clones, roughly 78% occurring once; the ten biggest clones make up over 13%.

The chain couples TRBV18 to TRBJ2-6, with D possibly being TRBD1 (6 bases). The receptor comes from a woman in her 70s with acute or convalescent COVID-19. Material for sequencing was peripheral blood. CDR3 sequence reads: CASSRDTRSGANVLTF. DNA for the CDR3: TGTGCCAGCTCAAGGGACACCCGCTCTGGGGCCAACGTCCTGACTTTC. Variable domain in full (rest from reference TRBV18 and TRBJ2-6): NAGVMQNPRHLVRRRGQEARLRCSPMKGHSHVYWYRQLPEEGLKFMVYLQKENIIDESGMPKERFSAEFPKEGPSILRIQQVVRGDSAAYFCASSRDTRSGANVLTFGAGSRLTVL.